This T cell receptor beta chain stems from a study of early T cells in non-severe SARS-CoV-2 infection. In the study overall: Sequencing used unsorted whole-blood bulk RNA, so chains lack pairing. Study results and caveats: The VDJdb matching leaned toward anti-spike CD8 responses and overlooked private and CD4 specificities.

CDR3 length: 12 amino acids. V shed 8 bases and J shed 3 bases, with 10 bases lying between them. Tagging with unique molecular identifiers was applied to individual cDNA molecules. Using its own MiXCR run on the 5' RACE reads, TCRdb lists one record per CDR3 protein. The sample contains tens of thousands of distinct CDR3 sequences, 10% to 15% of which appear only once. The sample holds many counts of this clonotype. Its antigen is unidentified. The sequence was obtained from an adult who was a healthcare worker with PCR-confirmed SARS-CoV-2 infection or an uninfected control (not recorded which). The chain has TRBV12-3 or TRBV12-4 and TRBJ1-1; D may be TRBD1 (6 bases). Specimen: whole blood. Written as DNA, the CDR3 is TGTGCCAGCCTCAAGGGGGACACTGAAGCTTTCTTT. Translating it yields CASLKGDTEAFF.